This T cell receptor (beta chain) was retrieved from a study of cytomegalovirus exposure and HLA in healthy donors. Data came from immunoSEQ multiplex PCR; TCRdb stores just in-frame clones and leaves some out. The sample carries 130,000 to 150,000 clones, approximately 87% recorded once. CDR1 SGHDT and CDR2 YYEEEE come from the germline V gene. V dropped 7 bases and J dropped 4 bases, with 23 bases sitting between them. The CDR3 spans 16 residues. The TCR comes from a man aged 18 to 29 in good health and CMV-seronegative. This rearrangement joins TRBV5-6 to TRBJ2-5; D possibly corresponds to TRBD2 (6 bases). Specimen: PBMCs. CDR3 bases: TGTGCCAGCTCTCTGGGGCACGGGCGGGGCTTAGAGACCCAGTACTTC. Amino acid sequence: CASSLGHGRGLETQYF.